The 10 T cell receptor beta chains in this list originate from one sample, sequenced in a study of siplizumab effects on memory and regulatory T cells. TCRdb's copy holds only in-frame clones and misses some; the assay was immunoSEQ multiplex PCR. This repertoire shows about 98,000 clones, 92% found once; its top ten account for about 1.1%. The sequencing sample was made of CD4+ T cells sorted from blood. These receptors all come from a human donor in good health.

This clone occurred once. The V gene is TRBV15, the J gene TRBJ1-3, with a weak D call TRBD1 (6 bases). Germline V CDR1 and CDR2: LNHNV, YYDKDF (reference sequence). V lost 1 base, J lost 2 bases, and 9 bases lay in between. There are 15 residues in the CDR3. CDR3 loop: CATSRVAGAGNTIYF. CDR3 nucleotide sequence: TGTGCCACCAGCAGAGTGGCAGGGGCTGGAAACACCATATATTTT.

The rearrangement uses TRBV5-1 and TRBJ1-1, with D unresolved. The CDR3 is made up of 15 amino acids. Trimming took off 0 bases at V and 6 bases at J, with 15 bases between the two ends. Germline-derived CDR1 and CDR2 are SGHRS and YFSETQ. CDR3 sequence reads: CASSLGPLPDAEAFF. CDR3 in DNA: TGCGCCAGCAGCTTGGGACCATTACCCGACGCTGAAGCTTTCTTT. Full variable domain (rest looked up from reference TRBV5-1 and TRBJ1-1): KAGVTQTPRYLIKTRGQQVTLSCSPISGHRSVSWYQQTPGQGLQFLFEYFSETQRNKGNFPGRFSGRQFSNSRSEMNVSTLELGDSALYLCASSLGPLPDAEAFFGQGTRLTVV.

This chain uses TRBV28 with TRBJ1-4; tentatively, D is TRBD1 (6 bases). V was shortened by 2 bases and J by 8 bases, with 12 bases between the two germline ends. There are 14 residues in the CDR3. From germline, CDR1 is MDHEN and CDR2 SYDVKM. CDR3 nucleotide sequence: TGTGCCAGCAGTTTAGGGGGCGTGGAAGAAAAACTGTTTTTT. Translation: CASSLGGVEEKLFF.

The gene calls are TRBV5-1 and TRBJ2-7; possible D gene TRBD1, 7 bases. Trimming removed 4 bases from V and 9 bases from J, with 11 bases in between. The CDR3 length is 11 residues. Germline lookup yields CDR1 SGHRS and CDR2 YFSETQ. DNA of the CDR3: TGCGCCAGCAGCCAGCAGGGGGGGCAGTACTTC. Translating it yields CASSQQGGQYF.

This chain connects TRBV7-9 to TRBJ1-5, with D possibly TRBD1 on 5 matching bases. Germline CDR1 reads SEHNR; CDR2 reads FQNEAQ (reference sequence). This CDR3 is 12 amino acids long. The V gene lost 3 bases and the J gene lost 7 bases, with 7 bases spanning the gap. Here the CDR3 reads CASSLRGQPQHF. The CDR3, as DNA: TGTGCCAGCAGCTTGAGGGGACAGCCCCAGCATTTT.

The chain carries TRBV14 and TRBJ2-7; 14 nucleotides line up with TRBD2. Trimming at V came to 6 bases and at J to 6 bases, leaving 4 bases not matched to a gene. Germline CDR1 is SGHDN and CDR2 is FVKESK. CDR3 size: 14 residues. CDR3 amino acids: CASRTSGRAGEQYF. The CDR3 region has the DNA TGTGCCAGCAGGACTAGCGGGAGGGCCGGCGAGCAGTACTTC.

This sequence joins TRBV6-6 and TRBJ2-6, with D uncertain. CDR1 is MNHNY and CDR2 is SVGAGI in the germline V gene (reference sequence). The CDR3 sequence is 15 residues long. V was pared by 8 bases and J by 1 base, with 12 bases between. Written as DNA, the CDR3 is TGTGCCAGCGGTTTGGGTTTGTCTGGGGCCAACGTCCTGACTTTC. It yields the protein CASGLGLSGANVLTF.

This chain uses TRBV5-4 with TRBJ1-2; D unresolved. The length of the CDR3 is 15 residues. Germline loops: CDR1 SGHNT, CDR2 YYREEE (reference sequence). Trimming removed 0 bases at V and 4 bases at J, with 13 bases between. The CDR3 loop is CASSLDTSAIYGYTF. In DNA form, the CDR3 reads TGTGCCAGCAGCTTGGACACGTCGGCCATCTATGGCTACACCTTC.

This chain connects TRBV19 to TRBJ2-3; TRBD1 matches 8 bases. The CDR3 runs 16 residues. CDR1 LNHDA and CDR2 SQIVND come from the germline V gene (reference sequence). With V trimmed by 5 bases and J by 5 bases, 12 bases remained unmatched. In DNA, the CDR3 is TGTGCCAGTAGTTTCCAGGACAGGGTAAAGATAGATACGCAGTATTTT. Amino acids: CASSFQDRVKIDTQYF.

This chain connects TRBV6-6 to TRBJ2-1; D unresolved. Trimming took 4 bases from V and 7 from J, leaving 11 bases between them. CDR3 length: 13 residues. CDR1 and CDR2 (germline): MNHNY, SVGAGI (reference sequence). This chain's CDR3 is CASSSWLVNEQFF. The CDR3 bases are TGTGCCAGCAGTTCATGGCTAGTTAATGAGCAGTTCTTC.